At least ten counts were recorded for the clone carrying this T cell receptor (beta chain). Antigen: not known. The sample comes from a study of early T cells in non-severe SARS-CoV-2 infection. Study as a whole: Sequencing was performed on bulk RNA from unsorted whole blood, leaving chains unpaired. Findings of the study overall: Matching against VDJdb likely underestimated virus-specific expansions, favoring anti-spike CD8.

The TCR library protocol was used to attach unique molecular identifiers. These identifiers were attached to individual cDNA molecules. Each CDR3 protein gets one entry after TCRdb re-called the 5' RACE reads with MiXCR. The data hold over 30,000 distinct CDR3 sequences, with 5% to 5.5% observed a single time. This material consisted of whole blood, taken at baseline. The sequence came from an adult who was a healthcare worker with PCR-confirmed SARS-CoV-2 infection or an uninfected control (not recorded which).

The CDR3 sequence: CASSKGGQEGSLAEAFF. CDR3 in DNA: TGTGCCAGCAGCAAAGGGGGTCAAGAAGGGTCGTTGGCTGAAGCTTTCTTT. V usage is TRBV21-1 and J usage is TRBJ1-1. TRBV21-1 is described as a pseudogene. The CDR3 runs to 17 residues.